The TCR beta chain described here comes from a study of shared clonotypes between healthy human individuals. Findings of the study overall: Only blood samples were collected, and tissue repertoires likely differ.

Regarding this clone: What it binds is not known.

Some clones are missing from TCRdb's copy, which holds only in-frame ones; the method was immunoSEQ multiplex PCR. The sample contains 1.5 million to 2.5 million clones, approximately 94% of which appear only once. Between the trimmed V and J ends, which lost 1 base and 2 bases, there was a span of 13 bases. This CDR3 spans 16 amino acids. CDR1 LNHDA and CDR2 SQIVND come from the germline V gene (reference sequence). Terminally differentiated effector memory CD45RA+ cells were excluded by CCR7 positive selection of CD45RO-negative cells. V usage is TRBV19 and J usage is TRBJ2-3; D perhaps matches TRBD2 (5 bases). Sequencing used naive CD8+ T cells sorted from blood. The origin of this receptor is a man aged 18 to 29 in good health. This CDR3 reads CASSIGAGPNTDTQYF. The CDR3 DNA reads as TGTGCCAGTAGTATAGGTGCGGGCCCTAACACAGATACGCAGTATTTT. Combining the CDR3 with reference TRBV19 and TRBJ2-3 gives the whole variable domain DGGITQSPKYLFRKEGQNVTLSCEQNLNHDAMYWYRQDPGQGLRLIYYSQIVNDFQKGDIAEGYSVSREKKESFPLTVTSAQKNPTAFYLCASSIGAGPNTDTQYFGPGTRLTVL.